This TCR beta chain was identified in a study of cytomegalovirus exposure and HLA in healthy donors. Overall study findings and caveats: Rates of TCR association differed by HLA locus in a later analysis, with DRB1 highest and HLA-C lowest. Overall, approximately 150 TCR beta chains were annotated as cytomegalovirus-associated. Later on, analysis showed that most CMV-associated TCR beta chains appeared to be HLA-restricted. TCR beta V- and J-gene trimming was later associated with a missense DCLRE1C variant.

Amplification used 60 Vbeta primers and 13 Jbeta primers. The method was immunoSEQ multiplex PCR; TCRdb's version includes in-frame clones alone and lacks a portion of them. The sample shows about 170,000 clones, around 79% of them seen only once. This clone was seen a single time. As yet, its antigen is unknown. This clonotype was sampled from a man aged 35-49 years in good health and CMV-seropositive. The sample consisted of PBMCs.

The CDR3 here is CASSPPRTGILRYQETQYF. As DNA, the CDR3 is TGTGCCAGCAGCCCACCCCGGACAGGGATTTTGAGGTACCAAGAGACCCAGTACTTC. The rearrangement links TRBV11-2 to TRBJ2-5, with 8 bases fitting TRBD1. Germline V gene data show CDR1 as SGHAT and CDR2 as FQNNGV. V shed 5 bases and J 0 bases; nucleotides not matched to a gene: 17. The CDR3 runs 19 residues.